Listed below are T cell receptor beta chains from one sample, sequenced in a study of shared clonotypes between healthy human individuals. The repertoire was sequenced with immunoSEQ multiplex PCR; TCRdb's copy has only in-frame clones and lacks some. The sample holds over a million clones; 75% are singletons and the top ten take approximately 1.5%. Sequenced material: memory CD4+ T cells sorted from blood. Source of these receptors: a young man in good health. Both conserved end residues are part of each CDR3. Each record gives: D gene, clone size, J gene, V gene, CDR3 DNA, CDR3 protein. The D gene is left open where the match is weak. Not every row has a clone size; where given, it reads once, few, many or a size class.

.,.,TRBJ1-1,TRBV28,TGTGCCAGCAGTTTGATTTTAGTTCAATCGGAAGCTTTCTTT,CASSLILVQSEAFF
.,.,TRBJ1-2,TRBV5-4,TGTGCCAGCAGCTCGACAGTCTATGGCTACACCTTC,CASSSTVYGYTF
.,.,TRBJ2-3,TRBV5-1,TGCGCCAGCAGTGACGGACTCACAGATACGCAGTATTTT,CASSDGLTDTQYF
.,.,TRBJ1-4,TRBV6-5,TGTGCCAGCAGCCCTGACAGGAATGAAAAACTGTTTTTT,CASSPDRNEKLFF
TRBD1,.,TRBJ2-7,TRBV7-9,TGTGCCAGCAGCTACACGACAGGGGTCTACGAGCAGTACTTC,CASSYTTGVYEQYF
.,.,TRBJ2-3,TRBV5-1,TGCGCCAGCAGCGGCGGATGGAGGGCTAGCACAGATACGCAGTATTTT,CASSGGWRASTDTQYF
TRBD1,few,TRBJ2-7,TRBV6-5,TGTGCCAGCAGTAACCAGGGACAGGGGAAGGAGCAGTACTTC,CASSNQGQGKEQYF
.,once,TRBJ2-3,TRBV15,TGTGCCACCAGCATGGAGATACGAGATACGCAGTATTTT,CATSMEIRDTQYF
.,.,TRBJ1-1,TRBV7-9,TGTGCCAGCAGCTTGACAGCCATGAACACTGAAGCTTTCTTT,CASSLTAMNTEAFF
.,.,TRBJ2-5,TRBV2,TGTGCCAGCCACTGGGGGGTCGGTACAACCGAGACCCAGTACTTC,CASHWGVGTTETQYF
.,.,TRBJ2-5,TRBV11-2,TGTGCCAGCAGCTTTGGACCTCCCCAAGAGACCCAGTACTTC,CASSFGPPQETQYF
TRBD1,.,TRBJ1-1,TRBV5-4,TGTGCCAGCAGCTCTACCGGGACAGGGAAGAACACTGAAGCTTTCTTT,CASSSTGTGKNTEAFF
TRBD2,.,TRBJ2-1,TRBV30,TGTGCCTGGGGCCCCCGGACTAGCTATAATGAGCAGTTCTTC,CAWGPRTSYNEQFF
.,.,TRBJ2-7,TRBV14,TGTGCCAGCAGCCCCCGAGGAGGGACCTCCGAGCAGTACTTC,CASSPRGGTSEQYF
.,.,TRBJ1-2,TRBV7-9,TGTGCCAGCAGCTTAGAGGGCCCCACCGGCTATGGCTACACCTTC,CASSLEGPTGYGYTF
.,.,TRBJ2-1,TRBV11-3,TGTGCCAGCAGCTTAGGCACCCCCGGTGAGCAGTTCTTC,CASSLGTPGEQFF
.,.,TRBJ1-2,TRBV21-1,TGTGCCAGCAGCAAAGCCGACTACACCTTC,CASSKADYTF
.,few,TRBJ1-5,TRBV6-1,TGTGCCAGCAGAGCGGACGGAACCCAGCATTTT,CASRADGTQHF
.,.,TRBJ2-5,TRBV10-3,TGTGCCATCAGTGAGTTGGGACAAGAGACCCAGTACTTC,CAISELGQETQYF
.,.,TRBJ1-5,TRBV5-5,TGTGCCAGCAGCCCGCATGAAGGGGGGCGGAATCAGCCCCAGCATTTT,CASSPHEGGRNQPQHF
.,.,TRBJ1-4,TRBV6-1,TGTGCCAGCAGTGAAGCGGGGCAGGGCGCGGAAAAACTGTTTTTT,CASSEAGQGAEKLFF
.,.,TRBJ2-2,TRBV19,TGTGCCAGTAGTATTTCCCGGACGGTGGCGAACACCGGGGAGCTGTTTTTT,CASSISRTVANTGELFF
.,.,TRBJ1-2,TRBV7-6,TGTGCCAGCAGCTTAGCGCCGAATTCTAACTATGGCTACACCTTC,CASSLAPNSNYGYTF
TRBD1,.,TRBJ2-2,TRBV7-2,TGTGCCAGCAGATGGGACAGGGACACCGGGGAGCTGTTTTTT,CASRWDRDTGELFF
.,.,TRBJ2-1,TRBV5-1,TGCGCCAGCAGCTTGGTCTCCCGAGGATTTGTCTATGAGCAGTTCTTC,CASSLVSRGFVYEQFF
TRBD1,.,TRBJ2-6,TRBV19,TGTGCCAGTAGCCCGGGACAGGGGTTCTCTGGGGCCAACGTCCTGACTTTC,CASSPGQGFSGANVLTF
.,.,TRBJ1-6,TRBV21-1,TGTGCCAGCAGCAAGGGGCGGCGGAGCTCCTATAATTCACCCCTCCACTTT,CASSKGRRSSYNSPLHF
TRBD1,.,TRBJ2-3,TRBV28,TGTGCCACCCACGACAGGGGGCGGACAGATACGCAGTATTTT,CATHDRGRTDTQYF
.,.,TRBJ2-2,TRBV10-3,TGTGCCATCAGCTCCGGGACCAACACCGGGGAGCTGTTTTTT,CAISSGTNTGELFF
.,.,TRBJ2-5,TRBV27,TGTGCCAGCAGCCCCTTTGGTCTCGGGGAGACCCAGTACTTC,CASSPFGLGETQYF
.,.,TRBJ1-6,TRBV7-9,TGTGCCAGCGCTAGACAGTATAATTCACCCCTCCACTTT,CASARQYNSPLHF
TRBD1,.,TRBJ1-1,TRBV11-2,TGTGCCAGCGCCTCGGGACAGGGACCGGGCACTGAAGCTTTCTTT,CASASGQGPGTEAFF
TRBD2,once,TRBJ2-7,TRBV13,TGTGCCAGCAGCATTTTCGGGAGGATGAGTAGGAACGAGCAGTACTTC,CASSIFGRMSRNEQYF
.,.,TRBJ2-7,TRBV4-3,TGCGCCAGCAGCCAAGGCGAGGTTTTGGGTGAGCAGTACTTC,CASSQGEVLGEQYF